These 25 T cell receptor beta chains share one sample of origin, sequenced in a study of cytomegalovirus exposure and HLA in healthy donors. PCR used 60 Vbeta primers and 13 Jbeta primers. TCRdb keeps only in-frame clones here, not all; method: immunoSEQ multiplex PCR. The data hold roughly 190,000 clones, with roughly a tenth observed a single time. Sequencing was done on a sample of PBMCs. The receptors originated from a woman aged 25 to 45 in good health and CMV-seropositive.

The V and J genes are TRBV9 and TRBJ1-2, with D possibly TRBD1 on 5 matching bases. Trimming removed 0 bases from V and 2 bases from J, with 8 bases in between. The V gene's germline CDR1 is SGDLS and CDR2 YYNGEE. The CDR3 sequence is 14 residues long. The CDR3 spells CASSVVAGNYGYTF. The CDR3 bases are TGTGCCAGCAGCGTAGTGGCAGGGAACTATGGCTACACCTTC.

This clone occurred a few times. V and J are TRBV5-1 and TRBJ1-1, with D perhaps matching TRBD1 (6 bases). Germline-derived CDR1 and CDR2 are SGHRS and YFSETQ. V shed 1 base and J shed 3 bases, with 22 bases lying between them. CDR3 length: 18 amino acids. The DNA for the CDR3 is TGCGCCAGCAGCTTGAGGCCCAGGCAGGGGAAGATGGACACTGAAGCTTTCTTT. Amino acids: CASSLRPRQGKMDTEAFF.

The chain uses TRBV5-5 and TRBJ1-1, with 7 bases fitting TRBD1. Unmatched junction bases numbered 9, after V lost 4 bases and J lost 3 bases. The CDR3 is made up of 15 amino acids. Germline-derived CDR1 and CDR2 are SGHKS and YYEKEE (reference sequence). The CDR3, as DNA: TGTGCCAGCAGCCCCCAGGGACAGCCGGACACTGAAGCTTTCTTT. As protein: CASSPQGQPDTEAFF.

Only a few counts were recorded for this clone. The chain links TRBV11-2 to TRBJ2-5; D gene unclear. The CDR3 runs to 15 residues. Trimming removed 5 bases at V and 5 bases at J, with 18 bases between. The germline gives CDR1 SGHAT, CDR2 FQNNGV. The CDR3 coding sequence is TGTGCCAGCAGCCAGAGCCGGGTTTATAGGGAGACCCAGTACTTC. Translation gives CASSQSRVYRETQYF. Drawing the rest from reference TRBV11-2 and TRBJ2-5, the complete variable domain is EAGVAQSPRYKIIEKRQSVAFWCNPISGHATLYWYQQILGQGPKLLIQFQNNGVVDDSQLPKDRFSAERLKGVDSTLKIQPAKLEDSAVYLCASSQSRVYRETQYFGPGTRLLVL.

This sequence joins TRBV5-5 and TRBJ2-5; D perhaps matches TRBD2 (6 bases). This CDR3 has 15 residues. The germline V and J ends were trimmed by 3 bases and 4 bases, with 16 bases remaining between them. Germline-derived CDR1 and CDR2 are SGHKS and YYEKEE (reference sequence). The CDR3 protein is CASSSGGTVRETQYF. The CDR3, as DNA: TGTGCCAGCAGCTCCGGCGGGACTGTGCGAGAGACCCAGTACTTC.

This chain links TRBV19 with TRBJ2-7; 11 nucleotides line up with TRBD2. Trimming at V came to 5 bases and at J to 3 bases, leaving 3 bases not matched to a gene. Germline CDR1 and CDR2: LNHDA and SQIVND (reference sequence). This CDR3 spans 14 amino acids. Here the CDR3 DNA reads TGTGCCAGTAGTTCGGGACTAGCGGTCTACGAGCAGTACTTC. Its protein is CASSSGLAVYEQYF.

This clone was recorded a few times. J is TRBJ2-5 and V is TRBV7-2; D is possibly TRBD1 (5 bases). The length of the CDR3 is 17 residues. Germline V gene data show CDR1 as SGHTA and CDR2 as FQGNSA. V lost 3 bases, J lost 2 bases, and 19 bases lay in between. CDR3 DNA: TGTGCCAGCAGCTTTTGCCCGCCCGGCCAGGGACAAGAGACCCAGTACTTC. Protein: CASSFCPPGQGQETQYF.

The rearrangement uses TRBV4-2 and TRBJ2-1; TRBD2 matches at 11 bases. Germline CDR1 reads LGHNA; CDR2 reads YNFKEQ. J gave up 0 bases and V 3 bases, and 16 bases lay outside the gene matches. This CDR3 is built from 21 residues. CDR3 bases: TGTGCCAGCAGCCACCCTGCCTCTAGCGGGAGGTATCTCAGCTCCTACAATGAGCAGTTCTTC. The encoded protein is CASSHPASSGRYLSSYNEQFF.

There are a few counts of this clone. The rearrangement links TRBV14 to TRBJ2-1, with a tentative D call TRBD2 (5 bases). The germline V gene encodes CDR1 SGHDN and CDR2 FVKESK. The CDR3 sequence is 15 residues long. V dropped 5 bases and J dropped 4 bases, with 15 bases sitting between them. The CDR3 reads CASSVDYLGYNEQFF. The CDR3 DNA is TGTGCCAGCAGCGTTGACTACCTCGGGTACAATGAGCAGTTCTTC. The whole variable domain, filled in from reference TRBV14 and TRBJ2-1, reads EAGVTQFPSHSVIEKGQTVTLRCDPISGHDNLYWYRRVMGKEIKFLLHFVKESKQDESGMPNNRFLAERTGGTYSTLKVQPAELEDSGVYFCASSVDYLGYNEQFFGPGTRLTVL.

CDR3 bases: TGTGCCTGGAGTACGCCAGGGGATACGCAGTATTTT. Translated, it gives CAWSTPGDTQYF. V gene TRBV30 combines with J gene TRBJ2-3, with D possibly being TRBD1 (5 bases). Germline values: CDR1 GTSNPN, CDR2 SVGIG (reference sequence). The CDR3 spans 12 residues. V lost 2 bases, J lost 6 bases, and 9 bases lay in between.

This clone was found a few times. V gene TRBV14 combines with J gene TRBJ2-3; possibly TRBD2 for D (6 bases). Germline CDR1 reads SGHDN; CDR2 reads FVKESK. V was pared by 4 bases and J by 2 bases, with 10 bases between. The CDR3 is 14 amino acids. This CDR3 reads CASSPWRDTDTQYF. Written as DNA, the CDR3 is TGTGCCAGCAGCCCCTGGCGGGACACAGATACGCAGTATTTT.

This chain links TRBV6-5 with TRBJ2-7; 7 positions match TRBD1. With V trimmed by 6 bases and J by 0 bases, 5 bases remained unmatched. This CDR3 has 14 residues. CDR1 MNHEY and CDR2 SVGAGI come from the germline V gene. The CDR3 is CASRGGQYSYEQYF. The CDR3 DNA sequence: TGTGCCAGCAGAGGGGGACAGTACTCCTACGAGCAGTACTTC.

The gene calls are TRBV4-1 and TRBJ2-5; D is ambiguous. Germline values: CDR1 MGHRA, CDR2 YSYEKL. With 4 bases removed from V and 4 bases from J, the gap between germline ends came to 22 bases. CDR3 length equals 17 residues. The DNA of the CDR3 is TGCGCCAGCAGCCCCGAGAATAAGCATAGCCTACGAGAGACCCAGTACTTC. This gives the protein CASSPENKHSLRETQYF.

The chain joins TRBV7-9 to TRBJ1-1; D is perhaps TRBD1 (5 bases). CDR3 length: 13 amino acids. In germline, CDR1 is SEHNR, CDR2 FQNEAQ (reference sequence). Between the trimmed V and J ends, which lost 8 bases and 5 bases, there was a span of 15 bases. In DNA, the CDR3 is TGTGCCAGCTCTTTATCTGGGGGGACTGAAGCTTTCTTT. Translation: CASSLSGGTEAFF.

This clone was seen more than once but under ten times. This rearrangement joins TRBV2 to TRBJ2-3; 7 positions match TRBD2. CDR1 and CDR2 (germline): SNHLY, FYNNEI. This CDR3 is built from 16 residues. V was pared by 4 bases and J by 5 bases, with 12 bases of the junction left unmatched. The CDR3 sequence is CASSVGTNLAVDTQYF. The CDR3 DNA follows: TGTGCCAGCAGTGTGGGGACTAACTTAGCGGTAGATACGCAGTATTTT.

This sequence joins TRBV5-8 and TRBJ1-4; 7 positions match TRBD1. Germline CDR1 reads SGHTS; CDR2 reads YDEGEE. The CDR3 has 15 residues. Trimming at V came to 4 bases and at J to 2 bases, leaving 5 bases not matched to a gene. In DNA, the CDR3 is TGTGCCAGCAGCATACCAGGGGGGACTAATGAAAAACTGTTTTTT. Amino acid sequence: CASSIPGGTNEKLFF.

A few counts support this clone. The CDR3 sequence is CAISESLTGRQFF. As DNA, the CDR3 is TGTGCCATCAGTGAGTCGTTAACAGGGAGGCAGTTCTTC. The V and J genes are TRBV10-3 and TRBJ2-1; a possible D gene is TRBD1 (6 bases). The CDR3 extends over 13 amino acids. With 0 bases removed from V and 12 bases from J, the gap between germline ends came to 12 bases. Per germline, CDR1 ENHRY and CDR2 SYGVKD.

The DNA of the CDR3 is TGTGCCAGCAGAAGCCGGACTAGCGGGTTTTCCTACGAGCAGTACTTC. Translation: CASRSRTSGFSYEQYF. The chain has TRBV13 and TRBJ2-7, with 11 bases lining up with TRBD2. The CDR3 covers 16 residues. CDR1 is PRHDT, CDR2 FYEKMQ, per germline (reference sequence). J was trimmed by 1 base and V by 6 bases; bases with no gene match: 8.

This clone was counted a few times. V gene TRBV5-4 combines with J gene TRBJ2-7, with D perhaps TRBD2 (6 bases). This CDR3 contains 15 residues. The V end was cut by 3 bases, the J end by 2 bases, with 15 bases between. Germline CDR1 is SGHNT and CDR2 is YYREEE (reference sequence). The CDR3 bases are TGTGCCAGCAGCTATTCGGGTAGCGGTACCTACGAGCAGTACTTC. Its protein is CASSYSGSGTYEQYF.

The chain recombines TRBV29-1 with TRBJ2-3; D might be TRBD1 (6 bases). V lost 3 bases and J 1 base, leaving 8 bases between the germline ends. Germline V CDR1 and CDR2: SQVTM, ANQGSEA. The CDR3 length is 13 residues. CDR3 amino acids: CSVDRGRTDTQYF. The CDR3 coding sequence is TGCAGCGTTGACAGGGGACGCACAGATACGCAGTATTTT.

The gene calls are TRBV11-1 and TRBJ2-5, with 8 positions matching TRBD2. Germline V CDR1 and CDR2: SGHAT, FQDESV (reference sequence). The CDR3 spans 15 residues. V trimming: 3 bases; J trimming: 1 base; junction bases outside the gene matches: 4. The CDR3 protein is CASSLGLGTQETQYF. The CDR3 DNA reads as TGTGCCAGCAGCTTGGGACTAGGTACCCAAGAGACCCAGTACTTC.

This clone has only a few counts. CDR3 loop: CASSFGPGGRANEKLFF. The DNA for the CDR3 is TGTGCCAGCAGCTTCGGGCCCGGGGGAAGAGCTAATGAAAAACTGTTTTTT. V usage is TRBV13 and J usage is TRBJ1-4, with D possibly TRBD1 on 5 matching bases. The CDR3 length is 17 residues. V was cut by 3 bases and J by 3 bases, with 17 bases left in between. Per the germline V gene, CDR1 is PRHDT and CDR2 is FYEKMQ (reference sequence).

The chain couples TRBV15 to TRBJ2-7; 10 bases agree with TRBD1. The germline V gene encodes CDR1 LNHNV and CDR2 YYDKDF (reference sequence). The V gene end was trimmed by 6 bases and the J gene end by 2 bases; junction bases not matched to a gene: 7. The CDR3 runs to 15 residues. CDR3: CATRRDRGGTYEQYF. The CDR3 region has the DNA TGTGCCACCAGAAGGGACAGGGGAGGAACCTACGAGCAGTACTTC.

J is TRBJ2-7 and V is TRBV30; 7 bases fit TRBD2. V was clipped by 2 bases and J by 0 bases; unmatched bases: 4. Germline V lookup: CDR1 GTSNPN, CDR2 SVGIG (reference sequence). There are 14 residues in the CDR3. CDR3 region: CAWSHGGVSYEQYF. The CDR3 coding sequence is TGTGCCTGGAGTCATGGGGGGGTCTCCTACGAGCAGTACTTC.

This clone was counted only a few times. J is TRBJ2-7 and V is TRBV10-2, with D maybe TRBD2 (6 bases). Trimming left V 3 bases short and J 4 bases short, with 16 bases between. The germline CDR1 and CDR2 sequences are WSHSY and SAAADI. This CDR3 has 15 residues. The CDR3 protein is CASSDWGKGRYEQYF. CDR3 nucleotides: TGCGCCAGCAGTGATTGGGGAAAAGGGAGGTACGAGCAGTACTTC.